The 21 T cell receptor beta chains below were found in one sample sequenced in a study of blood T cell repertoires in COVID-19. The assay was immunoSEQ multiplex PCR, and TCRdb's table has in-frame clones only and misses some. The sample includes approximately 41,000 clones, approximately 88% seen only once; the top ten take over 1%. Input material: peripheral blood. The receptors shown here come from a woman aged 40 to 55 with acute or convalescent COVID-19.

This clone was seen a handful of times. This sequence joins TRBV7-2 and TRBJ2-7; tentatively, D is TRBD2 (5 bases). The CDR3 is 14 residues long. V was trimmed by 1 base and J by 4 bases, leaving 11 bases between them. Per germline, CDR1 SGHTA and CDR2 FQGNSA. The CDR3 region is CASSLGGEVYEQYF. CDR3 coding DNA: TGTGCCAGCAGCTTAGGGGGAGAAGTATACGAGCAGTACTTC.

The chain joins TRBV10-3 to TRBJ2-7, with 8 positions matching TRBD1. Trimming at V came to 0 bases and at J to 6 bases, leaving 10 bases not matched to a gene. This CDR3 contains 16 residues. In germline, CDR1 is ENHRY, CDR2 SYGVKD. CDR3 DNA: TGTGCCATCAGTGAGTCGAACACAGGGGGTAATAGCGAGCAGTACTTC. Amino acid sequence: CAISESNTGGNSEQYF.

The chain employs TRBV4-2 and TRBJ2-1, with TRBD1 matching 7 bases. The junction had 3 bases not matched to a gene; V was cut back by 0 bases and J by 7 bases. Germline CDR1 and CDR2: LGHNA and YNFKEQ. The CDR3 is 14 amino acids. CDR3 in DNA: TGTGCCAGCAGCCAAGAAGACAGGGATAATGAGCAGTTCTTC. Its translation is CASSQEDRDNEQFF.

A single count supports this clone. The CDR3 coding sequence is TGTGCCTGGAGGGGGCTAGCGGGCACAGATACGCAGTATTTT. Translated: CAWRGLAGTDTQYF. The genes are TRBV30 and TRBJ2-3; TRBD2 matches 7 bases. Germline assignment: CDR1 GTSNPN and CDR2 SVGIG (reference sequence). The trim removed 3 bases at V and 1 base at J, leaving 4 bases unmatched. The CDR3 runs 14 residues.

The V call is TRBV4-1, the J call TRBJ1-4, with D maybe TRBD1 (5 bases). CDR1 and CDR2 from the germline V gene are MGHRA and YSYEKL. V lost 0 bases and J lost 7, with 15 bases in between. The CDR3 runs 16 residues. This CDR3 reads CASSQDPGFQGEKLFF. DNA of the CDR3: TGCGCCAGCAGCCAAGACCCAGGGTTTCAGGGTGAAAAACTGTTTTTT.

V and J are TRBV5-4 and TRBJ2-1; tentative D call: TRBD2 (6 bases). V was clipped by 4 bases and J by 0 bases, with 17 bases between them. This CDR3 has 17 amino acids. CDR1 is SGHNT and CDR2 is YYREEE in the germline V gene (reference sequence). For the CDR3, the DNA is TGTGCCAGCAGCCTCCCCGGGCAGCGGGCCTCCTACAATGAGCAGTTCTTC. Its protein is CASSLPGQRASYNEQFF.

A single count supports this clone. The chain joins TRBV29-1 to TRBJ1-1; 7 bases are shared with TRBD1. V shed 6 bases and J 10 bases; nucleotides not matched to a gene: 14. CDR1 and CDR2 from the germline V gene are SQVTM and ANQGSEA. CDR3 size: 13 residues. The CDR3, as DNA: TGCAGCGTCCAGACAGGGAACGGAGCTGGAGCTTTCTTT. Protein sequence: CSVQTGNGAGAFF.

The chain is built from TRBV4-1 and TRBJ1-1; D is unresolved. Per the germline V gene, CDR1 is MGHRA and CDR2 is YSYEKL. The V and J ends lost 4 bases and 4 bases respectively, with 10 bases between them. The CDR3 is 13 amino acids. The CDR3 sequence is CASSPIFFTEAFF. CDR3 DNA sequence: TGCGCCAGCAGCCCTATCTTTTTCACTGAAGCTTTCTTT.

In DNA form, the CDR3 reads TGTGCCAGCAGCGAGGACAGGGGGCTAATGGGTGAGCAGTTCTTC. It codes for CASSEDRGLMGEQFF. The J gene is TRBJ2-1, the V gene TRBV9; 11 bases are a match to TRBD1. The V and J ends lost 3 bases and 9 bases, in that order; junction bases with no gene match: 8. This CDR3 spans 15 amino acids. The germline V gene encodes CDR1 SGDLS and CDR2 YYNGEE.

This chain links TRBV18 with TRBJ1-1, with 7 bases aligning to TRBD1. The V gene end was trimmed by 5 bases and the J gene end by 1 base; junction bases not matched to a gene: 7. The germline V gene has CDR1 KGHSH and CDR2 LQKENI. CDR3 size: 15 residues. The CDR3, as DNA: TGTGCCAGCTCAATGACCGGGACAGAGAACACTGAAGCTTTCTTT. It encodes CASSMTGTENTEAFF.

The V gene is TRBV11-2, the J gene TRBJ2-6; the D gene is possibly TRBD2 (5 bases). V shed 6 bases and J shed 0 bases, with 9 bases lying between them. Per the germline V gene, CDR1 is SGHAT and CDR2 is FQNNGV. The CDR3 has 15 residues. CDR3 nucleotides: TGTGCCAGCAGTCCAACTAGCTCTGGGGCCAACGTCCTGACTTTC. Translation: CASSPTSSGANVLTF.

V usage is TRBV2 and J usage is TRBJ2-7; a possible D gene is TRBD2 (5 bases). Germline lookup yields CDR1 SNHLY and CDR2 FYNNEI. V gave up 4 bases and J gave up 4 bases, with 11 bases separating them. The CDR3 loop spans 13 amino acids. The CDR3 here is CASSVVRRYEQYF. In DNA form, the CDR3 reads TGTGCCAGCAGTGTCGTCAGGAGGTACGAGCAGTACTTC.

The chain links TRBV10-3 to TRBJ2-2; possible D gene TRBD1, 5 bases. The CDR3 has 13 residues. In germline, CDR1 is ENHRY, CDR2 SYGVKD. The ends were cut back, 6 bases at V and 6 bases at J, with 11 bases in the middle. The CDR3: CAISAGLAGELFF. The CDR3 DNA is TGTGCCATCAGCGCAGGGTTAGCCGGGGAGCTGTTTTTT.

The rearrangement uses TRBV5-6 and TRBJ2-5, with a tentative D call TRBD1 (6 bases). This CDR3 is 15 amino acids long. Germline V gene sequence: CDR1 SGHDT, CDR2 YYEEEE. The germline V and J ends were trimmed by 4 bases and 5 bases, with 18 bases remaining between them. The CDR3 region is CASSPDRGGRETQYF. The CDR3 nucleotides read TGTGCCAGCAGCCCCGACCGAGGGGGACGGGAGACCCAGTACTTC.

V is TRBV2 and J is TRBJ2-7; TRBD1 agrees at 8 bases. Germline V gene data show CDR1 as SNHLY and CDR2 as FYNNEI. Trimming took 7 bases from V and 2 from J; bases not matched to a gene: 7. The CDR3 has 14 residues. CDR3 loop: CASIGTGVTYEQYF. For the CDR3, the DNA is TGTGCCAGCATCGGGACAGGCGTAACCTACGAGCAGTACTTC. Full variable domain (missing parts from reference TRBV2 and TRBJ2-7): EPEVTQTPSHQVTQMGQEVILRCVPISNHLYFYWYRQILGQKVEFLVSFYNNEISEKSEIFDDQFSVERPDGSNFTLKIRSTKLEDSAMYFCASIGTGVTYEQYFGPGTRLTVT.

The chain joins TRBV19 to TRBJ2-7, with D perhaps TRBD1 (5 bases). The V gene's germline CDR1 is LNHDA and CDR2 SQIVND (reference sequence). The CDR3 runs 13 residues. V lost 6 bases and J 2 bases, leaving 11 bases between the germline ends. This CDR3 is CASSRTTTYEQYF. The DNA of the CDR3 is TGTGCCAGTAGCCGGACAACTACCTACGAGCAGTACTTC.

The J gene is TRBJ2-7, the V gene TRBV11-2; possibly TRBD1 for D (5 bases). This CDR3 comprises 12 residues. CDR1 is SGHAT and CDR2 is FQNNGV in the germline V gene. Trimming stripped 5 bases from V and 4 bases from J, with 9 bases between. CDR3 sequence: CASSQGDYEQYF. DNA for the CDR3: TGTGCCAGCAGCCAAGGGGATTACGAGCAGTACTTC.

This sequence joins TRBV7-9 and TRBJ2-2; 10 nucleotides match TRBD1. The CDR3 runs to 16 residues. Per the germline V gene, CDR1 is SEHNR and CDR2 is FQNEAQ (reference sequence). V dropped 4 bases and J dropped 6; count of bases not matched to a gene: 8. CDR3 sequence (DNA): TGTGCCAGCAGCTCTAGACAGGGGGCGCGGGCCGGGGAGCTGTTTTTT. Translated: CASSSRQGARAGELFF.

This rearrangement joins TRBV9 to TRBJ1-4; 9 bases are a match to TRBD1. Germline assignment: CDR1 SGDLS and CDR2 YYNGEE. The CDR3 loop spans 15 amino acids. V shed 3 bases, J shed 4 bases, and the junction held 4 bases outside the gene matches. CDR3 residues: CASSGPGQGNEKLFF. DNA for the CDR3: TGTGCCAGCAGCGGTCCGGGACAGGGTAATGAAAAACTGTTTTTT.

The rearrangement joins TRBV9 to TRBJ1-1, with 9 nucleotides matching TRBD1. The germline V gene has CDR1 SGDLS and CDR2 YYNGEE. After removal of 0 bases from V and 9 bases from J, the junction contained 6 bases not matched to a gene. CDR3 length: 14 residues. The chain's CDR3 is CASSVGDRALQAFF. DNA for the CDR3: TGTGCCAGCAGCGTAGGGGACAGGGCCTTACAAGCTTTCTTT.

The gene calls are TRBV14 and TRBJ2-1; possible D gene TRBD2, 6 bases. Germline CDR1 reads SGHDN; CDR2 reads FVKESK. V lost 4 bases, J lost 2 bases, and 12 bases lay in between. The CDR3 has 15 amino acids. The CDR3, as DNA: TGTGCCAGCAGCCGGATAGGACTAACCTACAATGAGCAGTTCTTC. This encodes CASSRIGLTYNEQFF.